The entry below describes one T cell receptor (beta chain). The data were taken from a study of blood T cell repertoires in COVID-19. Germline values: CDR1 SNHLY, CDR2 FYNNEI. V lost 6 bases, J lost 6 bases, and 10 bases stayed unmatched. There are 15 residues in the CDR3. Clones were read by immunoSEQ multiplex PCR, and TCRdb kept only the in-frame ones, dropping some. This sample has about 360,000 clones, with about four fifths found just once. The sequenced material came from peripheral blood. The clonotype comes from a human donor with acute or convalescent COVID-19. The donor label of this sample is uncertain. This rearrangement joins TRBV2 to TRBJ2-2, with 7 nucleotides matching TRBD1. The CDR3 here is CASRKQGTFAGELFF. The CDR3 region has the DNA TGTGCCAGCAGGAAACAGGGGACCTTCGCCGGGGAGCTGTTTTTT.